A single T cell receptor beta chain is shown here with its context. The antigen is undetermined. Staining for CD45RO/CCR7/CD25/CD127/CD95/CD27 allowed sorting of CD4+ naive, central memory, regulatory and stem cell-like memory cells. V dropped 4 bases and J dropped 1; count of bases not matched to a gene: 3. This CDR3 spans 15 amino acids. CDR1 and CDR2 (germline): SGHTA, FQGNSA. This record belongs to a study of beta chain features in type 1 diabetes. Study-level points and caveats: Reads derived from cDNA could over-represent cells showing high TCR expression. When Type 1 diabetes patients were examined, their TCRB CDR3s proved moderately but significantly shorter in all four CD4+ subsets.

The investigators reverse transcribed all of the isolated RNA, so they sequenced expressed TCRB transcripts. Generated by immunoSEQ multiplex PCR, the TCRdb table keeps only in-frame clones and is missing some. The sample records hundreds of thousands of clones, around an eighth being singletons. The sequencing sample was made of naive CD4+ T cells from blood. This clonotype originated in a man between 18 and 35 years old with type 1 diabetes. The rearrangement joins TRBV7-2 to TRBJ2-1; 8 bases are shared with TRBD2. The CDR3 nucleotides are TGTGCCAGCAGCTGGGTAGCGGGATCCTACAATGAGCAGTTCTTC. Residues: CASSWVAGSYNEQFF.